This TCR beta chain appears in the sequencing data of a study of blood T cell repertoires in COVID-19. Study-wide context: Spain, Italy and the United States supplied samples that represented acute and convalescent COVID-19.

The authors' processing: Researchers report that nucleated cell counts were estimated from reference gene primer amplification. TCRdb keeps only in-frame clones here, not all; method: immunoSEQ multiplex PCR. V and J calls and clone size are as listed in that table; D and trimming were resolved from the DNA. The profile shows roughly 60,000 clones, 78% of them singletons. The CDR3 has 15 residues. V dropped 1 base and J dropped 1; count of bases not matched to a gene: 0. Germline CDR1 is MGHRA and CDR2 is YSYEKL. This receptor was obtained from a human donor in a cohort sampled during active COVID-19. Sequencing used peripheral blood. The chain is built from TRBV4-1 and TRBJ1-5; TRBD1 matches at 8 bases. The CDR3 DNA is TGCGCCAGCAGCCAAGGGACAGGGAGCAATCAGCCCCAGCATTTT. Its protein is CASSQGTGSNQPQHF.